These 28 T cell receptor beta chains share one sample of origin, sequenced in a study of Graves' ophthalmopathy and Graves' hyperthyroidism. The authors amplified TCR beta CDR3 regions from RNA transcripts. HTBI primers were used in a first-round RT-PCR, which preceded a second-round multiplex PCR. In TCRdb, the multiplex PCR reads were re-called with MiXCR into one record per CDR3 protein. Here the sample spans under 800,000 distinct CDR3 sequences, around a fifth being singletons. The sequencing sample was made of peripheral blood. The receptors stem from a woman aged 18 to 35 with stable Graves' hyperthyroidism. Some clones in this sample may be carry-over from other donors' samples.

The rearrangement joins TRBV11-2 to TRBJ2-7; TRBD1 agrees at 7 bases. The CDR3 runs to 13 residues. Trimming removed 5 bases from V and 7 bases from J; junction bases left unmatched: 8. Germline V gene sequence: CDR1 SGHAT, CDR2 FQNNGV. The CDR3 is CASSPTGAGEQYF. CDR3 DNA sequence: TGTGCCAGCAGCCCTACAGGGGCAGGAGAGCAGTACTTC. Full variable domain (missing parts from reference TRBV11-2 and TRBJ2-7): EAGVAQSPRYKIIEKRQSVAFWCNPISGHATLYWYQQILGQGPKLLIQFQNNGVVDDSQLPKDRFSAERLKGVDSTLKIQPAKLEDSAVYLCASSPTGAGEQYFGPGTRLTVT.

This clonotype has a count of ten or more. The chain recombines TRBV7-9 with TRBJ1-6, with D unresolved. V was cut by 5 bases and J by 10 bases, with 6 bases left in between. Germline CDR1 SEHNR, CDR2 FQNEAQ (reference sequence). CDR3 length: 11 residues. The CDR3 reads CASSGMSPLHF. Written as DNA, the CDR3 is TGTGCCAGCAGCGGGATGTCACCCCTCCACTTT.

The V call is TRBV13, the J call TRBJ2-7; 9 positions agree with TRBD2. CDR3 length: 16 residues. In germline, CDR1 is PRHDT, CDR2 FYEKMQ (reference sequence). The CDR3 sequence is CASSSNVAGEWYEQCV. The CDR3 DNA follows: TGTGCCAGCAGCTCAAACGTAGCGGGAGAATGGTACGAGCAGTGCGTC.

This clonotype has only a few counts. The chain couples TRBV12-3 or TRBV12-4 to TRBJ2-7, with 10 bases fitting TRBD1. Trimming cost V 3 bases and J 5 bases; bases outside gene matches: 7. The CDR3 totals 15 residues. The CDR3 sequence is CASSFGTGDRDEQYF. CDR3 DNA sequence: TGTGCCAGCAGTTTTGGGACAGGGGATCGGGACGAGCAGTACTTC.

The chain joins TRBV20-1 to TRBJ1-5; D remains unclear. The germline gives CDR1 DFQATT, CDR2 SNEGSKA (reference sequence). V gave up 6 bases and J gave up 0 bases, with 12 bases separating them. The CDR3 has 14 residues. This CDR3 is CSARAPYSNQPQHF. The CDR3, as DNA: TGCAGTGCCCGGGCCCCTTATAGCAATCAGCCCCAGCATTTT.

This clonotype has at least ten counts. J is TRBJ1-6 and V is TRBV5-1; 10 positions match TRBD1. The CDR3 runs 13 residues. From germline, CDR1 is SGHRS and CDR2 YFSETQ. After removal of 6 bases from V and 7 bases from J, the junction contained 1 base not matched to a gene. The CDR3 DNA reads as TGCGCCAGCAAGGGACAGGGGAATTCACCCCTCCACTTT. The encoded protein is CASKGQGNSPLHF.

The gene calls are TRBV2 and TRBJ1-1, with a weak D call TRBD1 (6 bases). CDR1 SNHLY and CDR2 FYNNEI come from the germline V gene. V shed 10 bases and J shed 0 bases, with 9 bases lying between them. The CDR3 loop spans 12 amino acids. The CDR3 coding sequence is TGTGCCATCGACAGGTTGAACACTGAAGCTTTCTTT. Translating gives CAIDRLNTEAFF. Supplemented by reference TRBV2 and TRBJ1-1, the full variable domain reads EPEVTQTPSHQVTQMGQEVILRCVPISNHLYFYWYRQILGQKVEFLVSFYNNEISEKSEIFDDQFSVERPDGSNFTLKIRSTKLEDSAMYFCAIDRLNTEAFFGQGTRLTVV.

This clonotype has more than one count but fewer than ten. This may be a read error, as it is one base from a much larger clone. This rearrangement joins TRBV27 to TRBJ1-5; the D gene is possibly TRBD1 (6 bases). V lost 2 bases and J 10 bases, leaving 18 bases between the germline ends. This CDR3 region has 15 residues. Germline values: CDR1 MNHEY, CDR2 SMNVEV (reference sequence). The CDR3 sequence: CASSLGGGVWHPQHF. CDR3 DNA: TGTGCCAGCAGTTTAGGGGGCGGCGTCTGGCACCCCCAGCATTTT.

This clonotype was found many times. The V call is TRBV5-1, the J call TRBJ1-2; the D gene is possibly TRBD1 (6 bases). The CDR3 consists of 15 residues. The V gene's germline CDR1 is SGHRS and CDR2 YFSETQ. V lost 4 bases, J lost 5 bases, and 18 bases lay in between. This CDR3 reads CASSPRTAMGYGYTF. In DNA form, the CDR3 reads TGCGCCAGCAGCCCCAGGACAGCCATGGGGTATGGCTACACCTTC.

This clonotype was picked up many times. The CDR3: CASSWAEVETQYF. The CDR3 region has the DNA TGTGCCAGCAGTTGGGCGGAGGTAGAGACCCAGTACTTC. The chain joins TRBV6-5 to TRBJ2-5, with D maybe TRBD2 (5 bases). Germline CDR1 and CDR2: MNHEY and SVGAGI. Trimming cost V 4 bases and J 4 bases, with 10 bases left between them. The CDR3 extends over 13 amino acids.

This clonotype was seen repeatedly, ten times or more. This chain uses TRBV6-1 with TRBJ2-7; D is perhaps TRBD1 (6 bases). Germline V CDR1 and CDR2: MNHNS, SASEGT. This CDR3 spans 14 amino acids. Deletions cut 6 bases from V and 2 bases from J, with 14 bases between. CDR3 in amino acids: CASRKRDKPYEQYF. The CDR3 DNA follows: TGTGCCAGCAGAAAACGGGACAAGCCCTACGAGCAGTACTTC.

This clonotype was counted a few times. An end of the junction differs from the germline gene, which may be a read error. This CDR3 reads CASTLSLEQYF. DNA for the CDR3: TGTGCCAGCACCTTATCTCTCGAGCAGTACTTC. The V call is TRBV7-2, the J call TRBJ2-7; no firm D call. Germline CDR1 SGHTA, CDR2 FQGNSA. The CDR3 contains 11 residues.

CDR3 amino acids: CSARDPTGGGETQYF. The CDR3 DNA reads TGCAGTGCTAGAGATCCGACAGGGGGCGGCGAGACCCAGTACTTC. The chain joins TRBV20-1 to TRBJ2-5, with 10 positions matching TRBD1. Germline-derived CDR1 and CDR2 are DFQATT and SNEGSKA (reference sequence). Trimming removed 0 bases from V and 5 bases from J; junction bases left unmatched: 6. CDR3 length: 15 residues.

A remark on this clonotype: The junction and the germline gene differ at one end; a read error may be behind it. The chain links TRBV15 to TRBJ2-5; D gene uncertain. Germline CDR1 is LNHNV and CDR2 is YYDKDF (reference sequence). The CDR3 runs to 15 residues. CDR3 loop: CATSRGGGPQETKYF. The CDR3 region has the DNA TGTGCCACCAGCAGAGGAGGTGGACCCCAAGAGACCAAGTACTTC.

DNA of the CDR3: TGTGCCAGCAGTCCGGTCCTAGCCGACTATGGCTACACCTTC. Amino acid sequence: CASSPVLADYGYTF. This chain joins TRBV28 and TRBJ1-2; D not certain. Germline V gives CDR1 MDHEN, CDR2 SYDVKM. Trimming stripped 5 bases from V and 3 bases from J, with 13 bases between. This CDR3 spans 14 amino acids.

Points on this clonotype: A read error may produce the germline difference seen at one junction end. The rearrangement links TRBV12-3 or TRBV12-4 to TRBJ2-2; TRBD2 might be the D (5 bases). The CDR3 covers 17 residues. CDR3 sequence: CASSRNNGGSNAGELFF. Here the CDR3 DNA reads TGTGCCAGCAGTCGTAACAACGGCGGGTCGAACGCCGGGGAGCTGTTTTTT.

This clonotype was counted ten times or more. V usage is TRBV6-1 and J usage is TRBJ1-3; D ambiguous. Germline assignment: CDR1 MNHNS and CDR2 SASEGT. This CDR3 is built from 14 residues. V lost 4 bases and J lost 0, with 7 bases in between. The CDR3 DNA follows: TGTGCCAGCAGTGGGTTTGCCTCTGGAAACACCATATATTTT. Translating gives CASSGFASGNTIYF.

This clonotype was seen ten or more times. The rearrangement uses TRBV6-2 or TRBV6-3 and TRBJ2-7; D may be TRBD1 (6 bases). Trimming left V 2 bases short and J 2 bases short, with 13 bases between. Germline-derived CDR1 and CDR2 are MNHEY and SVGEGT. The CDR3 spans 15 residues. This chain's CDR3 is CASSYDGTSTYEQYF. CDR3 DNA sequence: TGTGCCAGCAGTTACGATGGGACAAGCACCTACGAGCAGTACTTC.

This clonotype was observed at least ten times. V usage is TRBV4-1 and J usage is TRBJ1-5; D gene ambiguous. This CDR3 comprises 13 residues. Trimming pared 2 bases from V and 7 bases from J, leaving 9 bases between. CDR1 and CDR2 from the germline V gene are MGHRA and YSYEKL. The DNA of the CDR3 is TGCGCCAGCAGCCAAAGGGAGTTCCAGCCCCAGCATTTT. This codes for CASSQREFQPQHF.

To note about this clonotype: One end of the junction is discordant with germline, which a read error may explain. The chain is built from TRBV20-1 and TRBJ2-7; possibly TRBD2 for D (6 bases). Per germline, CDR1 DFQATT and CDR2 SNEGSKA (reference sequence). The CDR3 is 11 residues long. CDR3 sequence (DNA): TGCAGTGCTAGCCGGGGAGGTGAGCAGTGCTTC. This sequence encodes CSASRGGEQCF.

The chain combines TRBV6-1 with TRBJ1-6; unclear D gene. CDR3 length: 15 amino acids. The ends were cut back, 11 bases at V and 0 bases at J, with 14 bases in the middle. Germline loops: CDR1 MNHNS, CDR2 SASEGT. CDR3: CAPKPENSYNSPLHF. The CDR3, as DNA: TGTGCCCCTAAGCCGGAAAACTCCTATAATTCACCCCTCCACTTT.

There are many counts of this clonotype. The chain uses TRBV20-1 and TRBJ1-1; the match to TRBD1 covers 8 bases. The CDR3 sequence is 14 residues long. Looked up from germline, CDR1 is DFQATT and CDR2 is SNEGSKA (reference sequence). J lost 1 base, V lost 6 bases, and 7 bases had no gene match. CDR3 DNA: TGCAGTGCCCGATCGGGGACAGGGAACACTGAAGCTTTCTTT. Protein product: CSARSGTGNTEAFF.

CDR3 DNA sequence: TGCGCCAGCAGCCGTCAACAGGGGGCAACTAACTATGGCTACACCTTC. This codes for CASSRQQGATNYGYTF. V usage is TRBV4-1 and J usage is TRBJ1-2; 9 bases are shared with TRBD1. The V gene's germline CDR1 is MGHRA and CDR2 YSYEKL. The J segment lost 0 bases and the V segment lost 4 bases, leaving 6 bases of the junction unmatched. The CDR3 runs to 16 residues.

This clonotype was seen ten or more times. This CDR3 is CASSSRDTYGYTF. In DNA, the CDR3 is TGTGCCAGCAGTTCTCGGGACACCTATGGCTACACCTTC. The V and J genes are TRBV6-5 and TRBJ1-2; the D gene is possibly TRBD1 (6 bases). The CDR3 has 13 residues. V was trimmed by 4 bases and J by 4 bases, leaving 10 bases between them. Germline lookup yields CDR1 MNHEY and CDR2 SVGAGI.

This clonotype is a singleton in its sample. A junction end diverges from the germline sequence, so it may reflect a read error. The chain couples TRBV7-9 to TRBJ1-6, with unresolved D. The CDR3 loop spans 12 amino acids. Germline lookup yields CDR1 SEHNR and CDR2 FQNEAQ (reference sequence). The CDR3 is CACSFGDSPLHF. Here the CDR3 DNA reads TGTGCCTGCAGCTTTGGAGATTCACCCCTCCACTTT.

This clonotype came up many times. The V gene is TRBV20-1, the J gene TRBJ1-5; weak D call: TRBD1 (5 bases). Germline lookup yields CDR1 DFQATT and CDR2 SNEGSKA (reference sequence). This CDR3 region has 15 residues. Trimming removed 5 bases from V and 6 bases from J, with 20 bases in between. DNA of the CDR3: TGCAGTGCTGCCGACCCGGGGCCGTCGAGTCAGCCCCAGCATTTT. Its protein is CSAADPGPSSQPQHF.

This rearrangement joins TRBV15 to TRBJ1-2; TRBD1 is a possible D gene (5 bases). The CDR3 covers 14 residues. Trimming cost V 0 bases and J 4 bases, with 9 bases left between them. The germline CDR1 and CDR2 sequences are LNHNV and YYDKDF (reference sequence). The chain's CDR3 is CATSREEGSYGYTF. The CDR3 DNA sequence: TGTGCCACCAGCAGAGAGGAGGGGAGCTATGGCTACACCTTC. Based on the CDR3 plus reference TRBV15 and TRBJ1-2, the full variable domain is DAMVIQNPRYQVTQFGKPVTLSCSQTLNHNVMYWYQQKSSQAPKLLFHYYDKDFNNEADTPDNFQSRRPNTSFCFLDIRSPGLGDTAMYLCATSREEGSYGYTFGSGTRLTVV.

Only a few counts were recorded for this clonotype. The chain recombines TRBV30 with TRBJ2-2; 9 bases align to TRBD2. Unmatched junction bases numbered 2, after V lost 0 bases and J lost 6 bases. Germline loops: CDR1 GTSNPN, CDR2 SVGIG (reference sequence). This CDR3 is 14 amino acids long. CDR3 amino acids: CAWSVAGGAGELFF. The CDR3 coding sequence is TGTGCCTGGAGTGTGGCGGGAGGGGCCGGGGAGCTGTTTTTT.